This TCR beta chain is drawn from a study of CD8 T cells in Susac syndrome. Study-wide points: By the study's own acknowledgment, its TCR sequencing and HLA analysis included relatively few individuals.

This CDR3 has 16 amino acids. The V gene lost 4 bases and the J gene lost 0 bases, with 14 bases spanning the gap. Per the germline V gene, CDR1 is SGHNT and CDR2 is YYREEE (reference sequence). RNA, at about 0.45 to 1 ug, was reverse transcribed with random hexamers. immunoSEQ multiplex PCR amplified TCR beta CDR3 across 54 Vbeta, 13 Jbeta. TCRdb recomputed calls from the immunoSEQ multiplex PCR reads with MiXCR, one row per CDR3 protein. This repertoire shows 140,000 to 150,000 distinct CDR3 sequences, approximately 93% found once; its top ten account for 0.075% to 0.1%. In regard to this clonotype: Its antigen is unidentified.

The study used healthy donors as controls matched for age and sex. TEMRA cells were enriched by FACS, while CD8+ and CD4+ T cells were obtained through a negative isolation that was performed magnetically. The receptor comes from a human donor in good health. Sequencing was carried out using CD4+ T cells from PBMCs. The gene calls are TRBV5-4 and TRBJ2-4, with no clear D. The CDR3 nucleotides read TGTGCCAGCAGCCTAGGTCGAGCGCTAGCCAAAAACATTCAGTACTTC. Protein product: CASSLGRALAKNIQYF.